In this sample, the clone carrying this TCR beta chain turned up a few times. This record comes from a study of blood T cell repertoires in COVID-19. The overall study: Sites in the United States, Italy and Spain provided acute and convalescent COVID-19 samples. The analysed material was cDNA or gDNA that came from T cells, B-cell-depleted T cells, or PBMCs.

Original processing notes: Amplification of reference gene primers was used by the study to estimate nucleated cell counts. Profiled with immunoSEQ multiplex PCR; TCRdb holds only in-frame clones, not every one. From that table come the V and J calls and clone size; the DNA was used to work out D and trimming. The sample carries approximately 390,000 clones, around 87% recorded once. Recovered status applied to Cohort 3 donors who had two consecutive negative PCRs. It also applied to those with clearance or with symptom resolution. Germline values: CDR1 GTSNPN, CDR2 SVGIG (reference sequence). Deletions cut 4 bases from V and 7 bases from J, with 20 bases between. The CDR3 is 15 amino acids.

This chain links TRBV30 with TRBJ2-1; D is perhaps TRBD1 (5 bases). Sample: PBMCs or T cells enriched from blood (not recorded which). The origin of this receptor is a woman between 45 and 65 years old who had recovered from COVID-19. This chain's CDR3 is CAWKGPRAYGNEQFF. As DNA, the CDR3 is TGTGCCTGGAAGGGCCCCAGGGCGTACGGGAATGAGCAGTTCTTC. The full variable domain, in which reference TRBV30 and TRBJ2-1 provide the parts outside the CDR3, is SQTIHQWPATLVQPVGSPLSLECTVEGTSNPNLYWYRQAAGRGLQLLFYSVGIGQISSEVPQNLSASRPQDRQFILSSKKLLLSDSGFYLCAWKGPRAYGNEQFFGPGTRLTVL.